Listed below are T cell receptor beta chains from one sample, sequenced in a study of blood T cell repertoires in COVID-19. The data were produced by immunoSEQ multiplex PCR, yet TCRdb's version contains in-frame clones alone and is incomplete. This sample carries around 400,000 clones, approximately 90% of them seen once, and the ten largest clones take around 0.94%. The specimen sequenced was PBMCs or T cells enriched from blood (not recorded which). These receptors originate from a woman aged 40-49 years who had been exposed to COVID-19. CDR3s include the opening cysteine and the closing phenylalanine or tryptophan. D genes are given only for firm matches. Size tells how often a clone was seen (once, few, many) or the class of an expanded clone, and some rows leave it out.

d_call: TRBD2; v_call: TRBV4-3; j_call: TRBJ2-7; clone_size: -; cdr3_length: 16; cdr3_nt: TGCGCCAGCAGCCAAGAGGGACTAGCGGGAAACTACGAGCAGTACTTC; cdr3_aa: CASSQEGLAGNYEQYF
d_call: -; v_call: TRBV30; j_call: TRBJ1-3; clone_size: -; cdr3_length: 15; cdr3_nt: TGTGCCTGGAGTTTGGTGAGCCCCTCTGGAAACACCATATATTTT; cdr3_aa: CAWSLVSPSGNTIYF
d_call: TRBD1; v_call: TRBV7-2; j_call: TRBJ1-3; clone_size: -; cdr3_length: 14; cdr3_nt: TGTGCCAGCAGCTTAGGACAGGGAAGGGACACCATATATTTT; cdr3_aa: CASSLGQGRDTIYF
d_call: TRBD1; v_call: TRBV10-1; j_call: TRBJ2-1; clone_size: -; cdr3_length: 17; cdr3_nt: TGCGCCAGCAGTGACTCTCTCGGTGGGACAGGGGGGAGTGAGCAGTTCTTC; cdr3_aa: CASSDSLGGTGGSEQFF
d_call: TRBD1; v_call: TRBV24-1; j_call: TRBJ2-2; clone_size: -; cdr3_length: 12; cdr3_nt: TGTGCCACCAGTCCGGGACAGGGCGTGCTGTTTTTT; cdr3_aa: CATSPGQGVLFF
d_call: -; v_call: TRBV11-2; j_call: TRBJ2-2; clone_size: -; cdr3_length: 16; cdr3_nt: TGTGCCAGCAGCTGGGAGTACAGGGGAGGAACCGGGGAGCTGTTTTTT; cdr3_aa: CASSWEYRGGTGELFF
d_call: TRBD1; v_call: TRBV19; j_call: TRBJ2-7; clone_size: -; cdr3_length: 15; cdr3_nt: TGTGCCAGTAGCTATGTCGGGACAGGCACCTACGAGCAGTACTTC; cdr3_aa: CASSYVGTGTYEQYF
d_call: -; v_call: TRBV5-1; j_call: TRBJ1-3; clone_size: once; cdr3_length: 14; cdr3_nt: TGCGCCAGCAGCTTGGGAGAGCGAGGAAACACCATATATTTT; cdr3_aa: CASSLGERGNTIYF
d_call: -; v_call: TRBV24-1; j_call: TRBJ1-2; clone_size: few; cdr3_length: 15; cdr3_nt: TGTGCCACCAGTGATTCCCCAGGGAGGTGGGGAGGCTACACCTTC; cdr3_aa: CATSDSPGRWGGYTF
d_call: -; v_call: TRBV9; j_call: TRBJ2-2; clone_size: -; cdr3_length: 16; cdr3_nt: TGTGCCAGCAGCGTAGTCAGTAGCAGTGACACCGGGGAGCTGTTTTTT; cdr3_aa: CASSVVSSSDTGELFF
d_call: -; v_call: TRBV29-1; j_call: TRBJ2-2; clone_size: -; cdr3_length: 13; cdr3_nt: TGCAGCGGTGCCGGGACTTCCACCGGGGAGCTGTTTTTT; cdr3_aa: CSGAGTSTGELFF
d_call: TRBD2; v_call: TRBV18; j_call: TRBJ2-3; clone_size: few; cdr3_length: 18; cdr3_nt: TGTGCCAGCTCACCAGGGCTAGCGGGACCACAAGGCACAGATACGCAGTATTTT; cdr3_aa: CASSPGLAGPQGTDTQYF
d_call: -; v_call: TRBV18; j_call: TRBJ2-2; clone_size: -; cdr3_length: 13; cdr3_nt: TGTGCCAGCTCGCCGATCGAGGGCGGGGAGCTGTTTTTT; cdr3_aa: CASSPIEGGELFF
d_call: TRBD2; v_call: TRBV5-6; j_call: TRBJ2-1; clone_size: -; cdr3_length: 15; cdr3_nt: TGTGCCAGCAGCTCCGGTTCTAGCGGATACAATGAGCAGTTCTTC; cdr3_aa: CASSSGSSGYNEQFF
d_call: TRBD1; v_call: TRBV11-3; j_call: TRBJ1-2; clone_size: -; cdr3_length: 14; cdr3_nt: TGTGCCAGCAGCTTAGATCCGACAGGGAATGGCTACACCTTC; cdr3_aa: CASSLDPTGNGYTF
d_call: -; v_call: TRBV6-5; j_call: TRBJ1-5; clone_size: -; cdr3_length: 13; cdr3_nt: TGTGCCAGCAGTCCCGAGAACGATCAGCCCCAGCATTTT; cdr3_aa: CASSPENDQPQHF
d_call: -; v_call: TRBV18; j_call: TRBJ1-3; clone_size: -; cdr3_length: 16; cdr3_nt: TGTGCCAGCTCAAGGGACACCGCGGCTTCTGGAAACACCATATATTTT; cdr3_aa: CASSRDTAASGNTIYF
d_call: -; v_call: TRBV5-5; j_call: TRBJ1-1; clone_size: -; cdr3_length: 13; cdr3_nt: TGTGCCAGCAGCTTAAACAGTGGCACTGAAGCTTTCTTT; cdr3_aa: CASSLNSGTEAFF
d_call: -; v_call: TRBV7-2; j_call: TRBJ2-3; clone_size: few; cdr3_length: 14; cdr3_nt: TGTGCCAGCAGCTTAGCCCAGGCCACAGATACGCAGTATTTT; cdr3_aa: CASSLAQATDTQYF
d_call: TRBD1; v_call: TRBV5-1; j_call: TRBJ1-4; clone_size: -; cdr3_length: 17; cdr3_nt: TGCGCCAGCAGCCCGGAGACAGGGGGCATAAGAGTTGCAAAACTGTTTTTT; cdr3_aa: CASSPETGGIRVAKLFF
d_call: TRBD2; v_call: TRBV19; j_call: TRBJ2-5; clone_size: -; cdr3_length: 14; cdr3_nt: TGTGCCAGTAGTAACGGACTAGCGGGAAAGACCCAGTACTTC; cdr3_aa: CASSNGLAGKTQYF
d_call: -; v_call: TRBV24-1; j_call: TRBJ2-7; clone_size: -; cdr3_length: 13; cdr3_nt: TGTGCCACCAGTGACGACAGAAACTACGAGCAGTACTTC; cdr3_aa: CATSDDRNYEQYF
d_call: -; v_call: TRBV30; j_call: TRBJ2-6; clone_size: once; cdr3_length: 18; cdr3_nt: TGTGCCTGGAGTGGGCCGACATTCCTCGGTTCTCGGGCCAACGTCCTGACTTTC; cdr3_aa: CAWSGPTFLGSRANVLTF
d_call: -; v_call: TRBV4-3; j_call: TRBJ1-1; clone_size: -; cdr3_length: 13; cdr3_nt: TGCGCCAGCAGCCAGAGGAAGAACACTGAAGCTTTCTTT; cdr3_aa: CASSQRKNTEAFF
d_call: TRBD1; v_call: TRBV7-9; j_call: TRBJ1-6; clone_size: once; cdr3_length: 15; cdr3_nt: TGTGCCAGCAGCAAAACCGGGACAGGGGTCTCACCCCTCCACTTT; cdr3_aa: CASSKTGTGVSPLHF
d_call: TRBD1; v_call: TRBV7-8; j_call: TRBJ1-2; clone_size: -; cdr3_length: 15; cdr3_nt: TGTGCCAGCAGCTTAATCGGGACAGGGGGTGATGGCTACACCTTC; cdr3_aa: CASSLIGTGGDGYTF
d_call: TRBD1; v_call: TRBV7-9; j_call: TRBJ1-1; clone_size: once; cdr3_length: 16; cdr3_nt: TGTGCCAGCAGCTTATCGCGGACAGGTCCAGACACTGAAGCTTTCTTT; cdr3_aa: CASSLSRTGPDTEAFF
d_call: -; v_call: TRBV7-3; j_call: TRBJ1-2; clone_size: -; cdr3_length: 15; cdr3_nt: TGTGCCAGCAGCCCGGTCGCGGGACGTACTGATGGCTACACCTTC; cdr3_aa: CASSPVAGRTDGYTF
d_call: -; v_call: TRBV7-6; j_call: TRBJ2-3; clone_size: -; cdr3_length: 15; cdr3_nt: TGTGCCAGCAGCTTAGGCAGGGCCCATACAGATACGCAGTATTTT; cdr3_aa: CASSLGRAHTDTQYF
d_call: -; v_call: TRBV19; j_call: TRBJ1-1; clone_size: -; cdr3_length: 14; cdr3_nt: TGTGCCAGTGGAGGCAGGGGTAGGGACACTGAAGCTTTCTTT; cdr3_aa: CASGGRGRDTEAFF
d_call: -; v_call: TRBV4-3; j_call: TRBJ1-2; clone_size: -; cdr3_length: 16; cdr3_nt: TGCGCCAGCAGCCCCCCCGTGAGAGACGGGAACTATGGCTACACCTTC; cdr3_aa: CASSPPVRDGNYGYTF
d_call: -; v_call: TRBV6-5; j_call: TRBJ1-1; clone_size: -; cdr3_length: 13; cdr3_nt: TGTGCCAGCAGTACCCCATTGACTCAGGGGGCTTTCTTT; cdr3_aa: CASSTPLTQGAFF
d_call: -; v_call: TRBV21-1; j_call: TRBJ2-7; clone_size: -; cdr3_length: 14; cdr3_nt: TGTGCCAGCAGCAAGGAGGGGAGAACCTACGAGCAGTACTTC; cdr3_aa: CASSKEGRTYEQYF